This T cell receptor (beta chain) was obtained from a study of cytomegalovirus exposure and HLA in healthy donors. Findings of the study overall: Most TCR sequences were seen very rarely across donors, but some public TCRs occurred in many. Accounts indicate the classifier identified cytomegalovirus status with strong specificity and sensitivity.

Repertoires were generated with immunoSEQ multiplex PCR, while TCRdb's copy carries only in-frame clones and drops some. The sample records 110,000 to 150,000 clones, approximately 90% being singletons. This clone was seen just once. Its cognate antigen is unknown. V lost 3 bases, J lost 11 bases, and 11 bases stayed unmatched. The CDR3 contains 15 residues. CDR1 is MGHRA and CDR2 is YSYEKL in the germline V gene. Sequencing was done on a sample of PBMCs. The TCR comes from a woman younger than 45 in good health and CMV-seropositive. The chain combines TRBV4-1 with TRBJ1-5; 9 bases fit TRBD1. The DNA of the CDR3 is TGCGCCAGCAGCCACCTCCGACAGGGGGTTTCAGCCCAGCATTTT. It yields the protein CASSHLRQGVSAQHF.